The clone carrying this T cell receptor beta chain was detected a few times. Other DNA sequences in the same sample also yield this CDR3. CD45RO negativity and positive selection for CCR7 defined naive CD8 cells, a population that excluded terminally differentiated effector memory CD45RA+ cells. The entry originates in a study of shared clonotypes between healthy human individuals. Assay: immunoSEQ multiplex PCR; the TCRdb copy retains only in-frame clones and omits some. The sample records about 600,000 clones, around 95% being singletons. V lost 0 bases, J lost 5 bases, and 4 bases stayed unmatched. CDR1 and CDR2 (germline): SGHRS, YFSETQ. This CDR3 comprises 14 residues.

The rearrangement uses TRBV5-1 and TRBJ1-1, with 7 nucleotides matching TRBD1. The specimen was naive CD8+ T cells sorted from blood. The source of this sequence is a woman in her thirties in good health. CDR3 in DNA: TGCGCCAGCAGCTTGGGACAGGGAAGGACTGAAGCTTTCTTT. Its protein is CASSLGQGRTEAFF.